Here is one TCR beta chain with its context. What it binds is not known. Other nucleotide sequences in the sample specify the same CDR3. The data were taken from a study of cytomegalovirus exposure and HLA in healthy donors. Study outcomes and limitations: HLA alleles were associated with fewer than 20,000 TCR beta sequences in a later analysis at 0.05 false discovery rate. Analyses of presence/absence relied on an assumption of roughly uniform sequencing depth across donors.

The PCR made use of 60 Vbeta and 13 Jbeta primers. The protocol was immunoSEQ multiplex PCR, while the TCRdb copy is restricted to in-frame clones and leaves out a portion. The table includes 80,000 to 130,000 clones, 70% to 80% detected once. The CDR3 loop spans 13 amino acids. Germline V gives CDR1 MDHEN, CDR2 SYDVKM. Trimming took off 6 bases at V and 0 bases at J, with 9 bases between the two ends. This sequence originates from a woman aged 18-35 years in good health and CMV-seropositive. V and J are TRBV28 and TRBJ2-7; unclear D gene. The sequenced sample was PBMCs. For the CDR3, the DNA is TGTGCCAGCAGGATACAGAGCTCCTACGAGCAGTACTTC. Translated: CASRIQSSYEQYF.